This T cell receptor (beta chain) was sequenced for a study of control samples from healthy donors and cancer patients. Data came from immunoSEQ multiplex PCR; TCRdb stores just in-frame clones and leaves some out. This sample has fewer than 150,000 clones, with approximately 90% found just once. J lost 2 bases, V lost 4 bases, and 10 bases had no gene match. This CDR3 contains 17 residues. CDR1 is SGHDT and CDR2 is YYEEEE in the germline V gene. The specimen was blood. This rearrangement joins TRBV5-6 to TRBJ2-3; 10 positions match TRBD2. The receptor was derived from a young man in good health. Here the CDR3 reads CASSEHLAGVNTDTQYF. The CDR3 DNA reads as TGTGCCAGCAGCGAACACCTAGCGGGGGTAAACACAGATACGCAGTATTTT.